This T cell receptor beta chain was captured by sequencing in a study of Ad26.COV2.S vaccination and SARS-CoV-2 variants (dated by TCRdb to the early 2020s). For the study in its entirety: Vaccine-arm donors came from COV1001, a multicentre, randomized, double-blind, placebo-controlled phase I-IIa trial of Ad26.COV2.S in healthy adults. Ad26.COV2.S was given intramuscularly at 5x10^10 or 1x10^11 viral particles, as a single shot or as two shots 56 days apart. TCRbeta repertoire sequencing served as the tool for gauging how specific and how broad the SARS-CoV-2-reactive T cell receptors were following Ad26.COV2.S vaccination. The TCR-sequenced set comprised around 30 samples: some 20 Ad26.COV2.S vaccine recipients, 5 placebo recipients and 8 SARS-CoV-2 convalescent individuals. Participants in the trial were split at random into five groups of five each, receiving low-dose or high-dose Ad26.COV2.S once or twice, or else placebo on both occasions. Blinding of investigators to trial group allocation was maintained during experiments and outcome assessment.

The immunoSEQ Assay was the method used to sequence TCRbeta CDR3 regions. After extraction, genomic DNA underwent amplification by bias-controlled multiplex PCR, followed by high-throughput sequencing. Processing in the source paper ran as follows. To quantify the absolute abundance of every unique TCRbeta CDR3 region, sequences were collapsed and filtered. T cell fraction was estimated by normalizing TCRbeta template counts to usable DNA, which was measured by amplifying reference genes present in all nucleated cells. Repertoire TCRs were annotated as SARS-CoV-2-specific by exact matching of V gene, CDR3 amino acid sequence and J gene to a known reactive TCR set. The reference SARS-CoV-2 TCR set came from MIRA and was filtered for enrichment in COVID-19-positive ImmuneCODE repertoires, removing public or cross-reactive TCRs. Using the MIRA antigens, annotated TCRs were further analysed by specific ORF or by position within an ORF. Breadth was defined as annotated unique rearrangements over total unique productive rearrangements; depth was the summed frequency of those rearrangements. TCR breadth was compared between groups using two-sided Wilcoxon rank-sum tests. TCRdb mirrors the immuneACCESS table, restricted to in-frame sequences. Some clones are absent from its copies; in checked studies, under half trace to an unresolved V gene, and the reason for the others is unknown. V, J and clone size derive from that table, while D and trimming were established from the DNA sequence. A total of 350,000 to 500,000 clones appear in this sample, roughly 88% of them only once. The ten largest make up around 4.2% of the sample.

Paper-wide results and their limitations: Comparing responses between vaccine doses or regimens was not something the study was powered to do. Ad26.COV2.S recipients had higher spike-specific TCR breadth than placebo recipients (P = 0.0014). According to the authors, total T cell responses may have been underestimated by the TCR breadth and depth analyses. Substantial breadth of spike-specific CD8+ and CD4+ T cell responses was reported after vaccination. Vaccine and placebo recipients had comparable non-spike TCR breadth, which fits with the vaccine containing only spike.

Of note for this clone: The specificity of this receptor is unknown. No much larger clone exists at a distance of one base, and base qualities are not known.

What this sample's treatment or condition label stands for: some 20 received Ad26.COV2.S at low or high dose, single or two shots; five or six received placebo; per-sample allocation not given. Repertoires of vaccine and placebo recipients were sequenced from samples taken on day 63 after the first injection. In Cohort 1b, 25 to 30 adults aged 18-55 years were enrolled at a single site in Boston, USA, between 29 July and 7 August 2020. Ad26.COV2.S consisted of a replication-incompetent adenovirus type 26 vector by which a prefusion-stabilized SARS-CoV-2 spike protein from the original Wuhan strain was expressed. The CDR3 has 14 amino acids, counting the end cysteine and phenylalanine. Only the CDR3 portion is preserved as DNA: 42 bases, with reading frame beginning at the first base. The germline V gene (reference sequence) yields MNHEY for CDR1 and SMNVEV for CDR2. V sheds 5 bases and J sheds 0 bases, leaving 8 bases between their ends.

The chain couples TRBV27 to TRBJ1-5; the D gene assignment is ambiguous. The TCR originated in a person aged 18-65 years who received the Ad26.COV2.S COVID-19 vaccine or a placebo. This specimen was peripheral blood, taken in a trial of Ad26.COV2.S vaccine versus placebo. The sequence in DNA is TGTGCCAGCAGTCCTCTGGGTAGCAATCAGCCCCAGCATTTT. The resulting protein is CASSPLGSNQPQHF.